This T cell receptor beta chain was recovered during a study of shared clonotypes between healthy human individuals. Over several immunoSEQ plates, each subset's genomic DNA was distributed in even portions. In the original workflow: ImmunoSEQ sequences covered only the junction and lacked quality scores; filtering therefore differed. The assay was immunoSEQ multiplex PCR, and TCRdb's table has in-frame clones only and misses some. D and trimming come from the DNA, and the V and J calls and clone size come from that table. Here the sample spans about 1.5 million clones, nearly 99% being singletons. The CDR3 is 15 residues long. V lost 2 bases and J lost 1, with 11 bases in between. Germline lookup yields CDR1 SGHTA and CDR2 FQGNSA.

This sequence joins TRBV7-2 and TRBJ1-2; unclear D gene. The sequence derives from a young man in good health. Source material: naive CD4+ T cells sorted from blood. Subset: CD45RA+ positively selected. As DNA, the CDR3 is TGTGCCAGCAGCTTAAATCCGTGGGTTAACTATGGCTACACCTTC. Protein: CASSLNPWVNYGYTF.